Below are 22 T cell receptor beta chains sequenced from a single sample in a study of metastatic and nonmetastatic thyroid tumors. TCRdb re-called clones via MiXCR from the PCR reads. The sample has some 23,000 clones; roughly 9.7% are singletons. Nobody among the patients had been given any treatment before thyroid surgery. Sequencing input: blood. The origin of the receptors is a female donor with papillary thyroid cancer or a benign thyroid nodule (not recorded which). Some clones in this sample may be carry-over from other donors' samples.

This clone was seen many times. DNA of the CDR3: TGTGCCAGTAGTATAGTGTCAACAGGGGGCCTGTATGGCTACACCTTC. It is translated as CASSIVSTGGLYGYTF. V and J are TRBV19 and TRBJ1-2; 9 bases agree with TRBD1. CDR3 length equals 16 residues. V trimming: 1 base; J trimming: 5 bases; junction bases outside the gene matches: 8. Germline assignment: CDR1 LNHDA and CDR2 SQIVND (reference sequence).

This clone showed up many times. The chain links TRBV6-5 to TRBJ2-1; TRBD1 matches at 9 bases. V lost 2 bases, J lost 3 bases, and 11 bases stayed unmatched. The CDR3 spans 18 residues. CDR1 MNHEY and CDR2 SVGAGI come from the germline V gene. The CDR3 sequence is CASSYPPAGTGSYNEQFF. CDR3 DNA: TGTGCCAGCAGTTACCCCCCGGCCGGGACAGGGAGCTACAATGAGCAGTTCTTC.

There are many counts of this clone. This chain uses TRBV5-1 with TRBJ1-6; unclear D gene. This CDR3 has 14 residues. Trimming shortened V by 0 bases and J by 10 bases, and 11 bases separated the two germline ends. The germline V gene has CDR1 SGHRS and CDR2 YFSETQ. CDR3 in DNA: TGCGCCAGCAGCTTGGGCAGGTTTGGGTCACCCCTCCACTTT. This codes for CASSLGRFGSPLHF.

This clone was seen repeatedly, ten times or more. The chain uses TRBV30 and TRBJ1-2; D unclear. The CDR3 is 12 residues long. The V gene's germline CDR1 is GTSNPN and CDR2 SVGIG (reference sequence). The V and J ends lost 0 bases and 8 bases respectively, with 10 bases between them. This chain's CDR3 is CAWSVSARGYTF. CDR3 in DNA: TGTGCCTGGAGTGTTTCGGCCAGGGGCTACACCTTC.

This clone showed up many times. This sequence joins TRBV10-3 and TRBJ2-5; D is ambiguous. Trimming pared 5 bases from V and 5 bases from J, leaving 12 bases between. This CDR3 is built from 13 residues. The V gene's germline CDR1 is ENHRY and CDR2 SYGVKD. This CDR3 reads CAISRVWKETQYF. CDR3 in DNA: TGTGCCATCAGTCGAGTTTGGAAGGAGACCCAGTACTTC.

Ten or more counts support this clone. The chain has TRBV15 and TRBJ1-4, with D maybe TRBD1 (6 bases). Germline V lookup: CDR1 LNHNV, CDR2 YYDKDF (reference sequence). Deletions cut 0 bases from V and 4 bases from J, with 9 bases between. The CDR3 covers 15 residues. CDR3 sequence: CATSRDWGHNEKLFF. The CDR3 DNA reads TGTGCCACCAGCAGAGATTGGGGGCATAATGAAAAACTGTTTTTT.

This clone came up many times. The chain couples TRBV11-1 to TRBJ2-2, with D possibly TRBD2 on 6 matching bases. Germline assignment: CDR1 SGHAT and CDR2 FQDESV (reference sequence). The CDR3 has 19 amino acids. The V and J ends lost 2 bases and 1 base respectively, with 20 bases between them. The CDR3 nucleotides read TGTGCCAGCAGCTTAACCCCGCTTGGTTGGCGGGAGAACACCGGGGAGCTGTTTTTT. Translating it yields CASSLTPLGWRENTGELFF.

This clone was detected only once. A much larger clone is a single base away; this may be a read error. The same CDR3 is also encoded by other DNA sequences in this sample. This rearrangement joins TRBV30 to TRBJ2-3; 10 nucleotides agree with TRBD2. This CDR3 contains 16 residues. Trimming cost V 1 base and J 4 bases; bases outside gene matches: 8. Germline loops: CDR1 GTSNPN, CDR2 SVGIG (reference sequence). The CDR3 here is CAWSGTSGGGADTQYF. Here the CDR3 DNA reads TGTGCCTGGAGTGGGACTAGCGGAGGAGGCGCAGATACGCAGTATTTT. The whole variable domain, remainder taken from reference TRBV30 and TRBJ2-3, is SQTIHQWPATLVQPVGSPLSLECTVEGTSNPNLYWYRQAAGRGLQLLFYSVGIGQISSEVPQNLSASRPQDRQFILSSKKLLLSDSGFYLCAWSGTSGGGADTQYFGPGTRLTVL.

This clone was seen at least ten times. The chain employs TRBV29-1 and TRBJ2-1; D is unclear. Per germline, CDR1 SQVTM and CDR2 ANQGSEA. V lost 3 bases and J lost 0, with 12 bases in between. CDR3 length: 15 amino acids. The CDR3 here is CSVDWYSSSYNEQFF. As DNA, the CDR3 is TGCAGCGTTGATTGGTACTCGAGCTCCTACAATGAGCAGTTCTTC.

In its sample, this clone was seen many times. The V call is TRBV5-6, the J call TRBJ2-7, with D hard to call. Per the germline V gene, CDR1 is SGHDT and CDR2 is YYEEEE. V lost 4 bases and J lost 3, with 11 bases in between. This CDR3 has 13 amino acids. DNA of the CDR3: TGTGCCAGCAGCCTAATGACCTACTACGAGCAGTACTTC. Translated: CASSLMTYYEQYF.

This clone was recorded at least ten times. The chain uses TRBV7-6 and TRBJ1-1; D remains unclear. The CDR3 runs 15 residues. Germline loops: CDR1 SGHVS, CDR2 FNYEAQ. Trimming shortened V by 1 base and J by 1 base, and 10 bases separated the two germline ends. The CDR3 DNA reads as TGTGCCAGCAGCTTAGGCCTTCGAGGGAACACTGAAGCTTTCTTT. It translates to CASSLGLRGNTEAFF.

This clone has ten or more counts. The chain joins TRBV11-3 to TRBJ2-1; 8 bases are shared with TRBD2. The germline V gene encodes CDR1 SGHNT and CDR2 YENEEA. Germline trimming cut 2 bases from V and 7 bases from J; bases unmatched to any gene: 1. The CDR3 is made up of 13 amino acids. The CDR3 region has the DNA TGTGCCAGCAGCTTATTAGCGGGAAATGAGCAGTTCTTC. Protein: CASSLLAGNEQFF. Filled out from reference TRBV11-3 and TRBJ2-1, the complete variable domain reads EAGVVQSPRYKIIEKKQPVAFWCNPISGHNTLYWYLQNLGQGPELLIRYENEEAVDDSQLPKDRFSAERLKGVDSTLKIQPAELGDSAVYLCASSLLAGNEQFFGPGTRLTVL.

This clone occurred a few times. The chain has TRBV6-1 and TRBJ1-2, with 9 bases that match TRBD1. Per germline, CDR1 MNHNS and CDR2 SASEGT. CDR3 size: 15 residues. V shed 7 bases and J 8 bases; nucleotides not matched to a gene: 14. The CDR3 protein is CASISPGQGMKGYTF. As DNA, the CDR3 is TGTGCCAGCATTTCCCCGGGACAGGGTATGAAGGGCTACACCTTC.

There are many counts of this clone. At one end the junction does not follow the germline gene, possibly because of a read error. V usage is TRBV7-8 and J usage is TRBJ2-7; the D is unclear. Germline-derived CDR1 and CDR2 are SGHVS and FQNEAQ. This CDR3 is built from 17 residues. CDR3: CASSLDFGSHISYERYF. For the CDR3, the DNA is TGTGCCAGCAGCTTAGATTTTGGCTCCCACATTTCCTACGAGCGGTACTTC.

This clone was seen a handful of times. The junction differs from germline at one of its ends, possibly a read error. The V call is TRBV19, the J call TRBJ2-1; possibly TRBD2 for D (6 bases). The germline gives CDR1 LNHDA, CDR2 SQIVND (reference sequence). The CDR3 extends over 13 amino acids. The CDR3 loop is CASSIAGVGEHFF. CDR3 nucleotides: TGTGCCAGTAGTATAGCGGGGGTCGGTGAGCATTTCTTC.

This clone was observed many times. The CDR3 here is CSARSTSGTDTQYF. In DNA form, the CDR3 reads TGCAGTGCTAGATCGACTAGCGGCACAGATACGCAGTATTTT. This chain links TRBV20-1 with TRBJ2-3, with 8 positions matching TRBD2. The CDR3 length is 14 residues. V shed 2 bases, J shed 1 base, and the junction held 2 bases outside the gene matches. Germline loops: CDR1 DFQATT, CDR2 SNEGSKA (reference sequence).

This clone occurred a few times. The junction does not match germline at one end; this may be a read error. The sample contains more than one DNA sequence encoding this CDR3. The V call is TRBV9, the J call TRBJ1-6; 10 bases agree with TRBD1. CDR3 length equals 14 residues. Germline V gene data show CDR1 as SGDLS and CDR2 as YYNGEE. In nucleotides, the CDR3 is TGTGCCAGCAGCGCCGGACAGGGGGGATCACCCCTCCACTTC. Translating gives CASSAGQGGSPLHF.

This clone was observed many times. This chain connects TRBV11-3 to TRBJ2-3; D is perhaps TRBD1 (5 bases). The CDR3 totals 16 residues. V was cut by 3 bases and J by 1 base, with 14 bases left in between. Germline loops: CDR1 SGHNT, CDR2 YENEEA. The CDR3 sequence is CASSFSQGWGTDTQYF. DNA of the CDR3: TGTGCCAGCAGCTTCTCGCAGGGATGGGGCACAGATACGCAGTATTTT.

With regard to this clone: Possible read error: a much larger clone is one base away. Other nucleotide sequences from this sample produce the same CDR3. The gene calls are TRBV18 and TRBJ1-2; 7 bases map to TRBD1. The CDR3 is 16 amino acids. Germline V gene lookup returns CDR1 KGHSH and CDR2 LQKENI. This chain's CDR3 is CASSPQDRANHYGYTF. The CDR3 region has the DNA TGTGCCAGTTCACCACAAGACAGGGCGAACCACTATGGCTACACCTTC.

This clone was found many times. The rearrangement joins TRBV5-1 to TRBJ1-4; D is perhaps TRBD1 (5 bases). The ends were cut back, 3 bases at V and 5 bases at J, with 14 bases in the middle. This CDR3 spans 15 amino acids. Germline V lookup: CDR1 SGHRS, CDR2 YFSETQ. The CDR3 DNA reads TGCGCCAGCAGCTGGGGGACGTTGATCAATGAAAAACTGTTTTTT. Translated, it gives CASSWGTLINEKLFF.

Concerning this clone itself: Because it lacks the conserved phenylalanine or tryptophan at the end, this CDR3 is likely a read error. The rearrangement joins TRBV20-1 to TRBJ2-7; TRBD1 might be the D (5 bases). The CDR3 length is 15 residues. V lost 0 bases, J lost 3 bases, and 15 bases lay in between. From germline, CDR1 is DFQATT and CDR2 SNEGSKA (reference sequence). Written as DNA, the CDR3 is TGCAGTGCTAGAGACCAGTTAGGGGAATACTACGAGCAGTACTTG. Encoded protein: CSARDQLGEYYEQYL.

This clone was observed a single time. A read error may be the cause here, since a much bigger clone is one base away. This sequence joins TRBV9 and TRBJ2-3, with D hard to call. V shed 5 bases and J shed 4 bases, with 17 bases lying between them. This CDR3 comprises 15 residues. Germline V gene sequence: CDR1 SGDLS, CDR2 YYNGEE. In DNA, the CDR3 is TGTGCCAGCAGAGCCTACCACTCTGGGGCAGATACGCAGTATTTT. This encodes CASRAYHSGADTQYF. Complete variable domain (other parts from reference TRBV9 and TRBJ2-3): DSGVTQTPKHLITATGQRVTLRCSPRSGDLSVYWYQQSLDQGLQFLIQYYNGEERAKGNILERFSAQQFPDLHSELNLSSLELGDSALYFCASRAYHSGADTQYFGPGTRLTVL.